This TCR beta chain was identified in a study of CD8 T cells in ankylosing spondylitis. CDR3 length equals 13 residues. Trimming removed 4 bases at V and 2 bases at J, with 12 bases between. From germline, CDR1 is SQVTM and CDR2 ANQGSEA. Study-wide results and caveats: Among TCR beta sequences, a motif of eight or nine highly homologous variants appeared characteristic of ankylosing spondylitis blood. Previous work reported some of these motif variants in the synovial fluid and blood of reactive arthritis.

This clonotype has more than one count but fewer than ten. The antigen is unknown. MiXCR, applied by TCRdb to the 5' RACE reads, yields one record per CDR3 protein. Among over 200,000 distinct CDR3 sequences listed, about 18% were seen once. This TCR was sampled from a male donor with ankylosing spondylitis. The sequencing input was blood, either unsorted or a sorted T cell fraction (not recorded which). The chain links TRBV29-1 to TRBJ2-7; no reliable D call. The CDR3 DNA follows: TGCAGCGTTGCTACCGGGCCCCCCTACGAGCAGTACTTC. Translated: CSVATGPPYEQYF.